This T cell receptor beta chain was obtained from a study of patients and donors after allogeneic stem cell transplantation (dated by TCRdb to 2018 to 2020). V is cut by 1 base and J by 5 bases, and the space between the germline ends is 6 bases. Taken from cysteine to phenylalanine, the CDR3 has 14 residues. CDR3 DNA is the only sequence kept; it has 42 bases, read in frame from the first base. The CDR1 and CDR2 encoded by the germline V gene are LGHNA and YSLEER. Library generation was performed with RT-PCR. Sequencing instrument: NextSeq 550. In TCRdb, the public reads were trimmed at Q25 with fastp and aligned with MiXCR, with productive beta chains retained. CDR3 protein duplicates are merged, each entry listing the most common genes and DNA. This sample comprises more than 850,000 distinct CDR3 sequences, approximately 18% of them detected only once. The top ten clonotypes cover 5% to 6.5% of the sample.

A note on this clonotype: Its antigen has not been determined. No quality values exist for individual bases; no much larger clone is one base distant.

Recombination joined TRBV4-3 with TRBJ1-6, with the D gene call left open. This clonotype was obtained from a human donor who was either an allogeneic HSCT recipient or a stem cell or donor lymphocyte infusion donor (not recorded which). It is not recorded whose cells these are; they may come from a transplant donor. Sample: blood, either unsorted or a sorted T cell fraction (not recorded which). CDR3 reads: CASSQVANNSPLHF. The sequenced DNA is TGCGCCAGCAGCCAAGTAGCGAATAATTCACCCCTCCACTTT.